Following are 5 T cell receptor beta chains from one sample sequenced in a study of OX40 agonist ivuxolimab in advanced cancers. The repertoire was sequenced with immunoSEQ multiplex PCR; TCRdb's copy has only in-frame clones and lacks some. The sample has about 76,000 clones; around 87% are singletons. Specimen: CD4+ or CD8+ T cells sorted from blood, collected in a trial of the OX40 agonist ivuxolimab. These receptors originate from an adult with an advanced solid tumor such as melanoma, head and neck, liver or kidney cancer.

The CDR3 DNA reads TGTGCCAGCAGCCCCAATCGGGAAAAACTGTTTTTT. It translates to CASSPNREKLFF. This rearrangement joins TRBV7-6 to TRBJ1-4; no clear D. V shed 5 bases and J shed 8 bases, with 9 bases lying between them. The CDR3 covers 12 residues. Looked up from germline, CDR1 is SGHVS and CDR2 is FNYEAQ.

The chain is built from TRBV5-4 and TRBJ2-3; D is unresolved. In germline, CDR1 is SGHNT, CDR2 YYREEE (reference sequence). The V end was cut by 4 bases, the J end by 2 bases, with 5 bases between. CDR3 length: 12 amino acids. The CDR3 loop is CASSSATDTQYF. Here the CDR3 DNA reads TGTGCCAGCAGCAGTGCCACAGATACGCAGTATTTT. Complete variable domain (other parts from reference TRBV5-4 and TRBJ2-3): ETGVTQSPTHLIKTRGQQVTLRCSSQSGHNTVSWYQQALGQGPQFIFQYYREEENGRGNFPPRFSGLQFPNYSSELNVNALELDDSALYLCASSSATDTQYFGPGTRLTVL.

A few counts support this clone. The chain joins TRBV7-9 to TRBJ1-6, with D uncertain. This CDR3 comprises 13 residues. Per germline, CDR1 SEHNR and CDR2 FQNEAQ (reference sequence). Trimming cost V 5 bases and J 7 bases, with 9 bases left between them. The CDR3 bases are TGTGCCAGCAGCCCAGAGGCGAATTCACCCCTCCACTTT. It codes for CASSPEANSPLHF. Full variable domain (outside the CDR3, taken from reference TRBV7-9 and TRBJ1-6): DTGVSQNPRHKITKRGQNVTFRCDPISEHNRLYWYRQTLGQGPEFLTYFQNEAQLEKSRLLSDRFSAERPKGSFSTLEIQRTEQGDSAMYLCASSPEANSPLHFGNGTRLTVT.

This chain connects TRBV5-1 to TRBJ2-1; the match to TRBD2 covers 9 bases. The CDR3 sequence is 16 residues long. The V segment lost 4 bases and the J segment 4 bases; nucleotides outside the gene matches: 9. Germline V gene lookup returns CDR1 SGHRS and CDR2 YFSETQ. CDR3 bases: TGCGCCAGCAGCCCCAGCGGGGGGAGAGGGTACAATGAGCAGTTCTTC. Translating gives CASSPSGGRGYNEQFF.

The chain is built from TRBV5-1 and TRBJ1-3; D is unresolved. CDR1 is SGHRS, CDR2 YFSETQ, per germline. V was trimmed by 0 bases and J by 4 bases, leaving 8 bases between them. The CDR3 sequence is 14 residues long. The CDR3 here is CASSLGASGNTIYF. CDR3 coding DNA: TGCGCCAGCAGCTTGGGTGCTTCGGGAAACACCATATATTTT.